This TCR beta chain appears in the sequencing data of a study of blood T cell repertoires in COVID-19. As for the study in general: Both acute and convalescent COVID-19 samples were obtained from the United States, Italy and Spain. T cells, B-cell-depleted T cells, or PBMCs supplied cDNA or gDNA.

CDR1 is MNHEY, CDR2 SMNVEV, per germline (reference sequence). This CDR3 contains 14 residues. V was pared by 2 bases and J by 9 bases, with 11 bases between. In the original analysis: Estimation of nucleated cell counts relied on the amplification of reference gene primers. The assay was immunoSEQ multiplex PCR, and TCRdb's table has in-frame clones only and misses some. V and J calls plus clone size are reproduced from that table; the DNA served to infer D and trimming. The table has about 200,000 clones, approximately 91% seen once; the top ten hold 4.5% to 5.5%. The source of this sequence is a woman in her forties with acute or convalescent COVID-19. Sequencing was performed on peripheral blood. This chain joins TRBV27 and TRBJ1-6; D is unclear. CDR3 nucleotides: TGTGCCAGCAGTTTAGACCGGGTTACTTCACCCCTCCACTTT. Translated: CASSLDRVTSPLHF.